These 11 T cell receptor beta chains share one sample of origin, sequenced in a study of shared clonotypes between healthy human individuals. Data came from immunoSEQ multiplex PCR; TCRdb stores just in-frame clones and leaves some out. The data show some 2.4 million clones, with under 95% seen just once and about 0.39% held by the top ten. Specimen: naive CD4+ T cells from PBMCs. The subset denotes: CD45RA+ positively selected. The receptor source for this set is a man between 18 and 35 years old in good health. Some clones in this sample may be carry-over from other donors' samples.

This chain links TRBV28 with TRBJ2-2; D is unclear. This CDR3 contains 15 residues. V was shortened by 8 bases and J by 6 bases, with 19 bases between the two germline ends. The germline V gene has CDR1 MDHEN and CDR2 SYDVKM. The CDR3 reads CASAGPGRFAGELFF. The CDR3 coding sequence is TGTGCCAGCGCCGGGCCAGGACGATTCGCCGGGGAGCTGTTTTTT.

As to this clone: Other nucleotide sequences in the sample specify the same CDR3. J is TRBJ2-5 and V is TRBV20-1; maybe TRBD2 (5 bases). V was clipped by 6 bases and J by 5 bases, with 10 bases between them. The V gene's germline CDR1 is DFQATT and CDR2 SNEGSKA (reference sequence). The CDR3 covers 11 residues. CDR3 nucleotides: TGCAGTGCCCCCCGAGGGGAGACCCAGTACTTC. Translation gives CSAPRGETQYF.

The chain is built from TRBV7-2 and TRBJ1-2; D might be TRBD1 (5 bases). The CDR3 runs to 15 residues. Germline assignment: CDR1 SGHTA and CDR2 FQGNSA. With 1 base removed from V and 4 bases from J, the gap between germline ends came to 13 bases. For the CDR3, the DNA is TGTGCCAGCAGCTTAGAAGCGACAGAGACCTATGGCTACACCTTC. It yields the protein CASSLEATETYGYTF.

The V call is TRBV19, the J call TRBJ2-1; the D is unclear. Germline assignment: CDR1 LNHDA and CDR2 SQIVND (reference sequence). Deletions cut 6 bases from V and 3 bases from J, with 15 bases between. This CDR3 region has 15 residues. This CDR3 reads CASSQQPRGYNEQFF. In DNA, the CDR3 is TGTGCCAGTAGCCAACAACCCAGAGGCTACAATGAGCAGTTCTTC.

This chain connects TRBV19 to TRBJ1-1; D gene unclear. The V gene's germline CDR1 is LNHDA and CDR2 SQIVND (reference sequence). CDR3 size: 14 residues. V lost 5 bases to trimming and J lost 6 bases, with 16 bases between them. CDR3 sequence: CASSAETPSSEAFF. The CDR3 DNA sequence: TGTGCCAGTAGTGCGGAGACCCCCTCCTCTGAAGCTTTCTTT. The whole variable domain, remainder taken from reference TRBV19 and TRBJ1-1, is DGGITQSPKYLFRKEGQNVTLSCEQNLNHDAMYWYRQDPGQGLRLIYYSQIVNDFQKGDIAEGYSVSREKKESFPLTVTSAQKNPTAFYLCASSAETPSSEAFFGQGTRLTVV.

The DNA for the CDR3 is TGTGCCTGGAGTGTAATAGCGGGAGGGGAGACCCAGTACTTC. Residues: CAWSVIAGGETQYF. V and J are TRBV30 and TRBJ2-5, with 11 bases matching TRBD2. V dropped 0 bases and J dropped 5; count of bases not matched to a gene: 2. This CDR3 region has 14 residues. Looked up from germline, CDR1 is GTSNPN and CDR2 is SVGIG (reference sequence).

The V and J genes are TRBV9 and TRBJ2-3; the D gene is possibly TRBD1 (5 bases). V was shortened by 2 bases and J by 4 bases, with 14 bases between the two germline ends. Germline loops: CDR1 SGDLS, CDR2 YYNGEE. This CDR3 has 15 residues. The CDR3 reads CASSVQGPKADTQYF. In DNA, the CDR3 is TGTGCCAGCAGCGTCCAGGGCCCGAAGGCAGATACGCAGTATTTT. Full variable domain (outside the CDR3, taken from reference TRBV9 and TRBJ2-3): DSGVTQTPKHLITATGQRVTLRCSPRSGDLSVYWYQQSLDQGLQFLIQYYNGEERAKGNILERFSAQQFPDLHSELNLSSLELGDSALYFCASSVQGPKADTQYFGPGTRLTVL.

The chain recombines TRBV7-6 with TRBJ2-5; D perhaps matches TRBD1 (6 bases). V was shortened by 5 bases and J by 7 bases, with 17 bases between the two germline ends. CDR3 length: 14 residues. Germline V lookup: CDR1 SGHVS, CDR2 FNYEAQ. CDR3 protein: CASSPGTTPGTQYF. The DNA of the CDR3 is TGTGCCAGCAGCCCCGGGACAACCCCAGGGACCCAGTACTTC. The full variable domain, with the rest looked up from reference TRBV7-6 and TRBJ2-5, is GAGVSQSPRYKVTKRGQDVALRCDPISGHVSLYWYRQALGQGPEFLTYFNYEAQQDKSGLPNDRFSAERPEGSISTLTIQRTEQRDSAMYRCASSPGTTPGTQYFGPGTRLLVL.

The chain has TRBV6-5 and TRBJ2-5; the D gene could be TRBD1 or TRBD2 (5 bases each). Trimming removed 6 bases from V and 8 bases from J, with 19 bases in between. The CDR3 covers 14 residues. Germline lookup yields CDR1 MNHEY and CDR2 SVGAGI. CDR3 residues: CASSPPGTAATQYF. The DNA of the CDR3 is TGTGCCAGCAGCCCACCCGGGACCGCGGCCACCCAGTACTTC.

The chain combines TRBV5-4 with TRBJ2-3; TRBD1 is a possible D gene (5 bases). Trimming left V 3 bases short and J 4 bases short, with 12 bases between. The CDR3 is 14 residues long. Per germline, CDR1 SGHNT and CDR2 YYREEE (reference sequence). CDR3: CASSSAQGSDTQYF. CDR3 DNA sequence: TGTGCCAGCAGCTCAGCCCAGGGTTCAGATACGCAGTATTTT. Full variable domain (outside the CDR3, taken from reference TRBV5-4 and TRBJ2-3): ETGVTQSPTHLIKTRGQQVTLRCSSQSGHNTVSWYQQALGQGPQFIFQYYREEENGRGNFPPRFSGLQFPNYSSELNVNALELDDSALYLCASSSAQGSDTQYFGPGTRLTVL.

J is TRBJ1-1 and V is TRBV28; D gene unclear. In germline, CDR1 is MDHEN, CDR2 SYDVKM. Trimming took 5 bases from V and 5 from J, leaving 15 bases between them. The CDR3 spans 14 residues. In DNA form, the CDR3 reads TGTGCCAGCAGTCTCTCAGCCCGACAAACTGAAGCTTTCTTT. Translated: CASSLSARQTEAFF.